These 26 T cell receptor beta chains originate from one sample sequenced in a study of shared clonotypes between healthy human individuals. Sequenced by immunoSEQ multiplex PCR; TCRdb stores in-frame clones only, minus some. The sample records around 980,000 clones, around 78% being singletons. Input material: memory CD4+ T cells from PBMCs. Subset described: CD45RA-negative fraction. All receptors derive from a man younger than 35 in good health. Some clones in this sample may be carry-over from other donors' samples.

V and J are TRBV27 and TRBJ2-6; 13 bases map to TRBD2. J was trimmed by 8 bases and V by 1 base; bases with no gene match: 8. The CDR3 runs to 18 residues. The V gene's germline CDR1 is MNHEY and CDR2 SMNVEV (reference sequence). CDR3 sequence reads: CASSLYPPTSGRTNVLTF. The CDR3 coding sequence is TGTGCCAGCAGTTTATATCCCCCGACTAGCGGGAGGACCAACGTCCTGACTTTC. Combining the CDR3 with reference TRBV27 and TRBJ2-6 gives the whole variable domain EAQVTQNPRYLITVTGKKLTVTCSQNMNHEYMSWYRQDPGLGLRQIYYSMNVEVTDKGDVPEGYKVSRKEKRNFPLILESPSPNQTSLYFCASSLYPPTSGRTNVLTFGAGSRLTVL.

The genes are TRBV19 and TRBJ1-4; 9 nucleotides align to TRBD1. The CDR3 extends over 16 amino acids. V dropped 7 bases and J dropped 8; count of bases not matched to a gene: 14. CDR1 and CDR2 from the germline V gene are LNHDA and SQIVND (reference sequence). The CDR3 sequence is CASKTQGASGSEKLFF. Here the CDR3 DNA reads TGTGCCAGTAAGACACAGGGGGCGTCTGGTTCGGAAAAACTGTTTTTT.

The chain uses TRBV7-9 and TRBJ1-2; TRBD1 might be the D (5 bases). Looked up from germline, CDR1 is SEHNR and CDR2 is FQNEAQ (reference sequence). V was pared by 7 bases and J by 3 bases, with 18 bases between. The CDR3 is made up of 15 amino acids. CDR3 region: CASTPRWGSDYGYTF. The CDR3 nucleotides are TGTGCCAGCACCCCCCGCTGGGGGTCGGACTATGGCTACACCTTC.

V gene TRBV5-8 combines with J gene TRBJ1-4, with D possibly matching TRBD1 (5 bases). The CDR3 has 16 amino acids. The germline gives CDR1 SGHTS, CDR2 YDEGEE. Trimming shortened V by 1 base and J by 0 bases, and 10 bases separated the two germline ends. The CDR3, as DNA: TGTGCCAGCAGCTTGTCTAGGGGTGCAACTAATGAAAAACTGTTTTTT. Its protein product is CASSLSRGATNEKLFF. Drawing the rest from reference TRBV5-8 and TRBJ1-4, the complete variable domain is EAGVTQSPTHLIKTRGQQATLRCSPISGHTSVYWYQQALGLGLQFLLWYDEGEERNRGNFPPRFSGRQFPNYSSELNVNALELEDSALYLCASSLSRGATNEKLFFGSGTQLSVL.

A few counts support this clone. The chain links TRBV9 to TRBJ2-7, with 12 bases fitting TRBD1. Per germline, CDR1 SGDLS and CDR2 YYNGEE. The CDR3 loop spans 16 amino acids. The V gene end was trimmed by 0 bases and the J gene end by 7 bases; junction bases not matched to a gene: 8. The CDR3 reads CASSVAGGQGAEEQYF. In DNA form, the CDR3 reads TGTGCCAGCAGCGTAGCTGGGGGACAGGGGGCAGAGGAGCAGTACTTC.

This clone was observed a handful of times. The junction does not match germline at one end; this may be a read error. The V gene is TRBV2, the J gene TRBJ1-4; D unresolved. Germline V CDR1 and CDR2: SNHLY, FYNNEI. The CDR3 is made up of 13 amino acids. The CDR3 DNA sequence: TGTGCCAGCTTAGAGGGATGGAATGAAAAACTGTCTTTT. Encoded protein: CASLEGWNEKLSF.

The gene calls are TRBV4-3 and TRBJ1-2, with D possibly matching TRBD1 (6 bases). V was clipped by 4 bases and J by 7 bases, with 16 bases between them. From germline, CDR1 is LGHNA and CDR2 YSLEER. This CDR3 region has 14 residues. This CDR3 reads CASSREHREFGYTF. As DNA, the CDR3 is TGCGCCAGCAGCCGGGAACACAGGGAGTTTGGCTACACCTTC.

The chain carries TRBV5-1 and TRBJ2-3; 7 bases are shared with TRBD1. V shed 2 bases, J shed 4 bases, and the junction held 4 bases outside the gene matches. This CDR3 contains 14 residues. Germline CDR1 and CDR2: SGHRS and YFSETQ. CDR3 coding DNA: TGCGCCAGCAGCTTTGGACAGGCCTCAGATACGCAGTATTTT. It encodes CASSFGQASDTQYF.

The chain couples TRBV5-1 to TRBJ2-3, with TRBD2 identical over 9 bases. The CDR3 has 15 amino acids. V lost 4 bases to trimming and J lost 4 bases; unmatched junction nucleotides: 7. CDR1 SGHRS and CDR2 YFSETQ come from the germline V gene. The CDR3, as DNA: TGCGCCAGCAGCGTCGGGCTAGCGGGACCAGATACGCAGTATTTT. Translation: CASSVGLAGPDTQYF.

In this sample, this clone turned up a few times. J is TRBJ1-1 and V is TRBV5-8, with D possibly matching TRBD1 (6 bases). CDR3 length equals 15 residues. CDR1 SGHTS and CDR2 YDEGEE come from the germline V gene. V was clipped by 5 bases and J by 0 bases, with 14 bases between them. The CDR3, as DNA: TGTGCCAGCAGGACAGACAGGACCATGAACACTGAAGCTTTCTTT. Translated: CASRTDRTMNTEAFF.

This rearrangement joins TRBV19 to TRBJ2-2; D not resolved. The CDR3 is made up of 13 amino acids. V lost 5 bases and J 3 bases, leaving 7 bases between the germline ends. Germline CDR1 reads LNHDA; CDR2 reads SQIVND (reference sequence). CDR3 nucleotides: TGTGCCAGTAGTGCAGGTTACACCGGGGAGCTGTTTTTT. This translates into CASSAGYTGELFF.

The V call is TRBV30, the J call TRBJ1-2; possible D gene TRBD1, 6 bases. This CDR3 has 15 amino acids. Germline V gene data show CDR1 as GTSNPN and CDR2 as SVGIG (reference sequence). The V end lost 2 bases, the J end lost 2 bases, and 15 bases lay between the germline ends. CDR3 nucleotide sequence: TGTGCCTGGAGTCGCTTGCGGGACACCAACTATGGCTACACCTTC. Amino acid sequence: CAWSRLRDTNYGYTF.

CDR3 DNA: TGCGCCAGTCAAGGACAGGGTAACTCCTACGAGCAGTACTTC. Translation: CASQGQGNSYEQYF. J is TRBJ2-7 and V is TRBV5-1, with 8 bases lining up with TRBD1. This CDR3 contains 14 residues. Germline values: CDR1 SGHRS, CDR2 YFSETQ. V lost 8 bases and J lost 0; bases outside the gene matches: 7.

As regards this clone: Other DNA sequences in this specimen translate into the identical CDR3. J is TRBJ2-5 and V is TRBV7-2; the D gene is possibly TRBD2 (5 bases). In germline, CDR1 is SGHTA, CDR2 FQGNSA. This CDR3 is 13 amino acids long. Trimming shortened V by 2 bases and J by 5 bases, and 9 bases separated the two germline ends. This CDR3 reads CASSLSGLETQYF. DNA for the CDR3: TGTGCCAGCAGCTTATCGGGGTTGGAGACCCAGTACTTC.

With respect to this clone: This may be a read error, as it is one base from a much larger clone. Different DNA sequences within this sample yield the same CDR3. CDR3 loop: CAITARGLNTEAFF. The CDR3 DNA reads as TGTGCCATCACTGCACGGGGCTTAAACACTGAAGCTTTCTTT. The chain recombines TRBV10-3 with TRBJ1-1, with a tentative D call TRBD1 (5 bases). Germline V lookup: CDR1 ENHRY, CDR2 SYGVKD. With 7 bases removed from V and 2 bases from J, the gap between germline ends came to 14 bases. The CDR3 covers 14 residues.

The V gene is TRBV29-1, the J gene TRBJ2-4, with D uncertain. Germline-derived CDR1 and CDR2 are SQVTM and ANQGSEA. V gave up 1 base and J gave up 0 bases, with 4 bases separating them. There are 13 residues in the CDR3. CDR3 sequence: CSVEAEAKNIQYF. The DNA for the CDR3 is TGCAGCGTTGAAGCTGAAGCCAAAAACATTCAGTACTTC.

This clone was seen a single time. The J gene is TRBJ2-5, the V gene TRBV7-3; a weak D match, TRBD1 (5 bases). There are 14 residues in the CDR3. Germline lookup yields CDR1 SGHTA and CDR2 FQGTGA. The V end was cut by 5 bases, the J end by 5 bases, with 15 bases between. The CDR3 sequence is CASSQGAGRETQYF. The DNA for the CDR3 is TGTGCCAGCAGCCAAGGAGCAGGGCGGGAGACCCAGTACTTC.

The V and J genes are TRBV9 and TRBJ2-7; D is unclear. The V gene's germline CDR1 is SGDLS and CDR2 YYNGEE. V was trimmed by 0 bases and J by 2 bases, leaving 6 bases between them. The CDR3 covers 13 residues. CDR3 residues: CASSVAKTYEQYF. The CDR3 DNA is TGTGCCAGCAGCGTAGCGAAGACCTACGAGCAGTACTTC.

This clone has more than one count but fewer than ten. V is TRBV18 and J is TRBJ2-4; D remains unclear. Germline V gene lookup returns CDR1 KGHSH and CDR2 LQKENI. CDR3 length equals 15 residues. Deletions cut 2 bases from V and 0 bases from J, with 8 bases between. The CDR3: CASSPSNQAKNIQYF. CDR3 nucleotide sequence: TGTGCCAGCTCACCATCTAACCAAGCCAAAAACATTCAGTACTTC.

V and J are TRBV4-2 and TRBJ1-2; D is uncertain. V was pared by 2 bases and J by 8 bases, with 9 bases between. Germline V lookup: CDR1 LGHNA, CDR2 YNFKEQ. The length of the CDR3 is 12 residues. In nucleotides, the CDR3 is TGTGCCAGCAGCCAAATGGAAGGGGGCTACACCTTC. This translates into CASSQMEGGYTF.

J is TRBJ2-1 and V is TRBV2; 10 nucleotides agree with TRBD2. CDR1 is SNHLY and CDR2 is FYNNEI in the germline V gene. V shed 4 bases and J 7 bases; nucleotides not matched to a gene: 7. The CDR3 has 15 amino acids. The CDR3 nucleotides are TGTGCCAGCAGTGCCTTGAGACTAGCGGGTAATGAGCAGTTCTTC. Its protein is CASSALRLAGNEQFF. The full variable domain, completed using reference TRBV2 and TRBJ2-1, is EPEVTQTPSHQVTQMGQEVILRCVPISNHLYFYWYRQILGQKVEFLVSFYNNEISEKSEIFDDQFSVERPDGSNFTLKIRSTKLEDSAMYFCASSALRLAGNEQFFGPGTRLTVL.

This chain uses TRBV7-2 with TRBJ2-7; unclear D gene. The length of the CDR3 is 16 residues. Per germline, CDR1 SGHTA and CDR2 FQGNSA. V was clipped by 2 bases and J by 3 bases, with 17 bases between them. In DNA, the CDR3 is TGTGCCAGCAGCTTATACGGCGGCAGGTACGACTACGAGCAGTACTTC. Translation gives CASSLYGGRYDYEQYF.

CDR3 coding DNA: TGTGCCAGTAGCGCCCCCCCGGGACAGTACACTGAAGCTTTCTTT. Protein: CASSAPPGQYTEAFF. The chain is built from TRBV19 and TRBJ1-1; 7 positions match TRBD1. Germline V gene data show CDR1 as LNHDA and CDR2 as SQIVND (reference sequence). The CDR3 runs 15 residues. The J segment lost 3 bases and the V segment lost 6 bases, leaving 10 bases of the junction unmatched.

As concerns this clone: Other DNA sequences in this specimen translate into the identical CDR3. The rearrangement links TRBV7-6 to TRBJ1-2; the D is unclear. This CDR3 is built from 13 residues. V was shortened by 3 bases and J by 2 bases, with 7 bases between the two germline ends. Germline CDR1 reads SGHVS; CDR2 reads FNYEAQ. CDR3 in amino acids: CASSLGRNYGYTF. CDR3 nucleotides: TGTGCCAGCAGCTTGGGCAGGAACTATGGCTACACCTTC. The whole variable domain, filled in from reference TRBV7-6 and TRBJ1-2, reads GAGVSQSPRYKVTKRGQDVALRCDPISGHVSLYWYRQALGQGPEFLTYFNYEAQQDKSGLPNDRFSAERPEGSISTLTIQRTEQRDSAMYRCASSLGRNYGYTFGSGTRLTVV.

The DNA of the CDR3 is TGTGCCAGCAGTGGGACAGCATTTTACGAGCAGTACTTC. Its protein product is CASSGTAFYEQYF. J is TRBJ2-7 and V is TRBV28, with TRBD1 matching over 7 bases. V shed 5 bases and J 4 bases; nucleotides not matched to a gene: 5. Germline values: CDR1 MDHEN, CDR2 SYDVKM. This CDR3 spans 13 amino acids.

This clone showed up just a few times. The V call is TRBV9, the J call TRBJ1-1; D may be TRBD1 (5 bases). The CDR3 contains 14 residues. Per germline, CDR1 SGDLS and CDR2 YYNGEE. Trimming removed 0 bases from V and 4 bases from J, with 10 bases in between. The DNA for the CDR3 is TGTGCCAGCAGCGTAGCTACGCAGGGCACTGAAGCTTTCTTT. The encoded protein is CASSVATQGTEAFF. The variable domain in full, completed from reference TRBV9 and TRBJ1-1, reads DSGVTQTPKHLITATGQRVTLRCSPRSGDLSVYWYQQSLDQGLQFLIQYYNGEERAKGNILERFSAQQFPDLHSELNLSSLELGDSALYFCASSVATQGTEAFFGQGTRLTVV.